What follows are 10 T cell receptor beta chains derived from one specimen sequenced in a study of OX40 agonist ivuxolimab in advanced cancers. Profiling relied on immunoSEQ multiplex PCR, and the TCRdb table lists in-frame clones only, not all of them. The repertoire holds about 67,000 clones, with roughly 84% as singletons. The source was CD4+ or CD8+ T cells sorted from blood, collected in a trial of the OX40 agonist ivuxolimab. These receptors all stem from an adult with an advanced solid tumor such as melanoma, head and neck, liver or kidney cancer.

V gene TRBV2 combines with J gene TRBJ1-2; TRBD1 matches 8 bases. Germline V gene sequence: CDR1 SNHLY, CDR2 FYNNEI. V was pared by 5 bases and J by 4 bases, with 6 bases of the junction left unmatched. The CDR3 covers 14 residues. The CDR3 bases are TGTGCCAGCAGTCACAGGGGGGGATTCTATGGCTACACCTTC. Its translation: CASSHRGGFYGYTF.

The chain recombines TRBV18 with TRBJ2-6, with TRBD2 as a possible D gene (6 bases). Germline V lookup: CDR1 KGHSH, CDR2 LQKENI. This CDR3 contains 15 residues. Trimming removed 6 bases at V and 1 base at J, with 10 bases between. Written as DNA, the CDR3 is TGTGCCAGCTCCGGGGAGGTATCTGGGGCCAACGTCCTGACTTTC. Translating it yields CASSGEVSGANVLTF.

The CDR3 bases are TGCGCCAGCAGTGATTATAACAGGGGAGGCACTGAAGCTTTCTTT. This sequence encodes CASSDYNRGGTEAFF. The rearrangement uses TRBV10-2 and TRBJ1-1; the match to TRBD1 covers 7 bases. With 3 bases clipped from V and 4 bases from J, the junction kept 8 bases outside the gene matches. Germline V lookup: CDR1 WSHSY, CDR2 SAAADI. CDR3 size: 15 residues.

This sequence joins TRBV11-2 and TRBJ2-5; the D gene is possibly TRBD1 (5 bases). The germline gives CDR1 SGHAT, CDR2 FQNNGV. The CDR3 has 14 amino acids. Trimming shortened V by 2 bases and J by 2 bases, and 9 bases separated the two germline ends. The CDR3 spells CASSLQAGQETQYF. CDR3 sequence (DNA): TGTGCCAGCAGCTTACAGGCAGGGCAAGAGACCCAGTACTTC.

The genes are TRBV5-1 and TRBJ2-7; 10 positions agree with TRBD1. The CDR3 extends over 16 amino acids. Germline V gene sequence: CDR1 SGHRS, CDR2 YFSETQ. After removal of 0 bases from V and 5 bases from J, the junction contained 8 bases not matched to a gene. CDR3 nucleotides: TGCGCCAGCAGCTTGGGGCTCGGGACAGGGGTCCACGAGCAGTACTTC. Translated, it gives CASSLGLGTGVHEQYF.

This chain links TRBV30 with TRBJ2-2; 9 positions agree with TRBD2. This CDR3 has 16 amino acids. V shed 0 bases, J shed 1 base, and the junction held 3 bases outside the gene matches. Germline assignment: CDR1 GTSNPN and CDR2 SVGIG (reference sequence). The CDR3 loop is CAWSVSGGMNTGELFF. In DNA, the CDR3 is TGTGCCTGGAGTGTTAGCGGGGGTATGAACACCGGGGAGCTGTTTTTT.

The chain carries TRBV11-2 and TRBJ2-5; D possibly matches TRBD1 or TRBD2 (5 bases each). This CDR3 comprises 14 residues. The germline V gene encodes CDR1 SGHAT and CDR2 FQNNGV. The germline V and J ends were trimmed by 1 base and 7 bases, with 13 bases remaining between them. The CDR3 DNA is TGTGCCAGCAGCTTAGTGTCGGGTGGGGGGACCCAGTACTTC. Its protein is CASSLVSGGGTQYF.

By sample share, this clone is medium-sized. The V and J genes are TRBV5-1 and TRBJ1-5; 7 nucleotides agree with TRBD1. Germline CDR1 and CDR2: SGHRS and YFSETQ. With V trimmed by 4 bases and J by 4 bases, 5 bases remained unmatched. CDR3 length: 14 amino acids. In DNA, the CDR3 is TGCGCCAGCAGCACGGGACAGTTAAATCAGCCCCAGCATTTT. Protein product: CASSTGQLNQPQHF.

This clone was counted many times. In DNA, the CDR3 is TGCGCCAGCAGCATAAACCCAGGGACTCCAAATTCACCCCTCCACTTT. It translates to CASSINPGTPNSPLHF. The V call is TRBV5-1, the J call TRBJ1-6, with a tentative D call TRBD1 (5 bases). Germline V CDR1 and CDR2: SGHRS, YFSETQ. CDR3 length: 16 amino acids. Trimming shortened V by 4 bases and J by 7 bases, and 18 bases separated the two germline ends.

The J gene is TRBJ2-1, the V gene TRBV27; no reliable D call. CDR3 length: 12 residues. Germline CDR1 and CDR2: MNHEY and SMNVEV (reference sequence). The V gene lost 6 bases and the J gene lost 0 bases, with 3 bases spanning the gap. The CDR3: CASRRSYNEQFF. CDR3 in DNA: TGTGCCAGCAGGCGCTCCTACAATGAGCAGTTCTTC.